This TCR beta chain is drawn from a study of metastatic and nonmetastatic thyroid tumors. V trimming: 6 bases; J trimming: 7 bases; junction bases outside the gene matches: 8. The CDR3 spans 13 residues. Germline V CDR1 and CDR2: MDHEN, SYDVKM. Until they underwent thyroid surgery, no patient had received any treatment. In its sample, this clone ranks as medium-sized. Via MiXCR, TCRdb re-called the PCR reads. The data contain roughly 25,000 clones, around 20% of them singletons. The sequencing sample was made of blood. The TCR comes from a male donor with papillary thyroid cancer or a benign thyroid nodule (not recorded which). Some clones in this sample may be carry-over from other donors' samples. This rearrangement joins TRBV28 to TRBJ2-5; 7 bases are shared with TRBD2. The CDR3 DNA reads TGTGCCAGCAGGCAGGGACTATGGGGGACCCAGTACTTC. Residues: CASRQGLWGTQYF.